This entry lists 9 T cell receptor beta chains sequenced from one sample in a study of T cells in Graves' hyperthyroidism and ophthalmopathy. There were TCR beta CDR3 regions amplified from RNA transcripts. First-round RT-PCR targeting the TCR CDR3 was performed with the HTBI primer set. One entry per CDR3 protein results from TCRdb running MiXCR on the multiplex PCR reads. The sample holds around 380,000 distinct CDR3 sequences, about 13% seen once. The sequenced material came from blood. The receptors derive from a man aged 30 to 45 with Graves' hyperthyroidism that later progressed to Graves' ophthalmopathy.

DNA of the CDR3: TGTGCCAGCCACCTCTTAGGGGACTATGGCTACACCTTC. As protein: CASHLLGDYGYTF. J is TRBJ1-2 and V is TRBV6-2 or TRBV6-3, with a tentative D call TRBD1 (5 bases). The CDR3 contains 13 residues. The germline V gene has CDR1 MNHEY and CDR2 SVGEGT. Trimming pared 8 bases from V and 3 bases from J, leaving 13 bases between.

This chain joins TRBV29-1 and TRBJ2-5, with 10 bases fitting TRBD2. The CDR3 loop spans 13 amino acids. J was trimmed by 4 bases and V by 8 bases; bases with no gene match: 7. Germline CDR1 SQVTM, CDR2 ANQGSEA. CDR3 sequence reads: CSSSGGGRETQYF. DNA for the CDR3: TGCAGCAGCAGCGGGGGGGGTAGAGAGACCCAGTACTTC.

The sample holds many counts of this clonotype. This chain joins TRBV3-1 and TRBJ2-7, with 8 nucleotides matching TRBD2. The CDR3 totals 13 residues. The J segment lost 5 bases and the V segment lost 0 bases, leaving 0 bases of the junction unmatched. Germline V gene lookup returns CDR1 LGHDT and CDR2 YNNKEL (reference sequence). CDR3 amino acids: CASSQDSGDEQYF. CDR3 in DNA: TGTGCCAGCAGCCAAGATAGCGGGGACGAGCAGTACTTC.

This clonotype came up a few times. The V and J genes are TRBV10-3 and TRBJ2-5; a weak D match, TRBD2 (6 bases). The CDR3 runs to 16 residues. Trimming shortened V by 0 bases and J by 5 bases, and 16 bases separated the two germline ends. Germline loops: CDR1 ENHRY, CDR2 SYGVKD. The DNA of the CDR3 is TGTGCCATCAGTGAGTCGGAAAGCGGGTGGAGGGAGACCCAGTACTTC. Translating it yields CAISESESGWRETQYF.

This CDR3 is CAWREDGGGKNIQYF. The CDR3 nucleotides read TGTGCCTGGAGGGAAGATGGGGGTGGCAAAAACATTCAGTACTTC. V and J are TRBV30 and TRBJ2-4, with D perhaps matching TRBD1 or TRBD2 (5 bases each). V lost 3 bases to trimming and J lost 3 bases, with 15 bases between them. The germline V gene encodes CDR1 GTSNPN and CDR2 SVGIG (reference sequence). This CDR3 contains 15 residues.

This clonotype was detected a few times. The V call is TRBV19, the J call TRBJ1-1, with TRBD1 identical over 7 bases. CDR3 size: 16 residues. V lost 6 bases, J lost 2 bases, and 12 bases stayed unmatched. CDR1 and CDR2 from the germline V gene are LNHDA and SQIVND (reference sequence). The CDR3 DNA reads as TGTGCCAGTAGAAACGTTTACAGGGGTCCCAACACTGAAGCTTTCTTT. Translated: CASRNVYRGPNTEAFF.

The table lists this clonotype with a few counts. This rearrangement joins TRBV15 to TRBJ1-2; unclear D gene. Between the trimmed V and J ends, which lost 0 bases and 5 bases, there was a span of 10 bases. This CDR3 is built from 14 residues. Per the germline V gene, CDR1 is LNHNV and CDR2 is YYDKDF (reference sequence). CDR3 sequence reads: CATSRDRRGYGYTF. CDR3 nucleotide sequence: TGTGCCACCAGCAGAGATCGCCGGGGATATGGCTACACCTTC.

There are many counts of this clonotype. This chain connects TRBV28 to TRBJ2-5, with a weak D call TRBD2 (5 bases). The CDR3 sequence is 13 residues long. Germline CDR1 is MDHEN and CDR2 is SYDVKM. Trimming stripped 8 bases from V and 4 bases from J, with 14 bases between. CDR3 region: CASRPGSRETQYF. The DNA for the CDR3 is TGTGCCAGCCGGCCGGGGTCGAGAGAGACCCAGTACTTC.

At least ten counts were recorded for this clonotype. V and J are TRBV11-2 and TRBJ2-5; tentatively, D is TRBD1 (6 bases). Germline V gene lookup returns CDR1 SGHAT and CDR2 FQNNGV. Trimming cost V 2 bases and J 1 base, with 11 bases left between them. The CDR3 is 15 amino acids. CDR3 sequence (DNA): TGTGCCAGCAGCTTAACTACAGGGCTCCAAGAGACCCAGTACTTC. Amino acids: CASSLTTGLQETQYF.